This passage covers 11 T cell receptor beta chains from one sample sequenced in a study of blood T cells in healthy people across ages. A J-beta primer mix and a sample-barcoded 5' primer were used in a second PCR of roughly 6 to 11 cycles. TCRdb itself ran the 5' RACE reads through MiXCR, one entry per CDR3 protein. There are around 870,000 distinct CDR3 sequences in the sample; roughly 26% occur only once, and roughly a sixth lies in the top ten. Input material: blood. These receptors all stem from an elderly woman in good health.

The chain recombines TRBV28 with TRBJ1-2; no reliable D call. With 6 bases removed from V and 9 bases from J, the gap between germline ends came to 20 bases. Germline values: CDR1 MDHEN, CDR2 SYDVKM. The CDR3 loop spans 14 amino acids. CDR3 sequence (DNA): TGTGCCAGCAGGTTAATGAGTGGGCTATATAGCTACACCTTC. As protein: CASRLMSGLYSYTF.

This clonotype was detected only a few times. The chain links TRBV2 to TRBJ2-7, with 8 nucleotides matching TRBD1. After removal of 6 bases from V and 2 bases from J, the junction contained 6 bases not matched to a gene. CDR1 is SNHLY, CDR2 FYNNEI, per germline. This CDR3 has 14 residues. This CDR3 reads CASRRSGQAYEQYF. The CDR3, as DNA: TGTGCCAGCAGGCGGTCGGGACAGGCCTACGAGCAGTACTTC.

The table lists this clonotype with many counts. This sequence joins TRBV7-9 and TRBJ2-4; a possible D gene is TRBD1 (5 bases). From germline, CDR1 is SEHNR and CDR2 FQNEAQ (reference sequence). This CDR3 contains 12 residues. The V and J ends lost 4 bases and 11 bases respectively, with 12 bases between them. CDR3 nucleotide sequence: TGTGCCAGCAGCTCGGGCCAGGGTGTTCAGTACTTC. It is translated as CASSSGQGVQYF.

This clonotype has a count of ten or more. The chain is built from TRBV6-5 and TRBJ2-3; the D gene could be TRBD1 or TRBD2 (6 bases each). Germline CDR1 and CDR2: MNHEY and SVGAGI. The CDR3 totals 14 residues. Trimming removed 6 bases from V and 13 bases from J, with 23 bases in between. The CDR3 is CASSPGRTALSEYF. Here the CDR3 DNA reads TGTGCCAGCAGCCCAGGGAGGACAGCCTTGTCCGAGTATTTT.

The CDR3 region is CASSLRLGVGTSNEQFF. CDR3 bases: TGTGCCAGCAGCTTAAGGTTGGGCGTCGGCACCTCCAATGAGCAGTTCTTC. This chain uses TRBV7-2 with TRBJ2-1; unclear D gene. The CDR3 loop spans 17 amino acids. Germline V lookup: CDR1 SGHTA, CDR2 FQGNSA. V was cut by 2 bases and J by 6 bases, with 20 bases left in between.

In its sample, this clonotype was seen a few times. The gene calls are TRBV6-6 and TRBJ1-1; 11 bases are a match to TRBD1. V lost 5 bases to trimming and J lost 5 bases; unmatched junction nucleotides: 7. The length of the CDR3 is 15 residues. The germline gives CDR1 MNHNY, CDR2 SVGAGI (reference sequence). CDR3 DNA: TGTGCCAGCAGTGACCGGACAGGGGGCCGGACTGAAGCTTTCTTT. Translation: CASSDRTGGRTEAFF.

V usage is TRBV7-8 and J usage is TRBJ2-1; no clear D. V was pared by 9 bases and J by 9 bases, with 6 bases between. CDR3 size: 9 residues. The germline V gene encodes CDR1 SGHVS and CDR2 FQNEAQ. This CDR3 is CASQPEQFF. DNA of the CDR3: TGTGCCAGTCAACCTGAGCAGTTCTTC.

This clonotype occurred a few times. CDR3 in amino acids: CASSEALIRGQYGYTF. The CDR3 DNA follows: TGTGCCAGCAGTGAAGCGCTAATCAGGGGTCAATATGGCTACACCTTC. This rearrangement joins TRBV2 to TRBJ1-2; D is possibly TRBD1 (6 bases). Looked up from germline, CDR1 is SNHLY and CDR2 is FYNNEI. This CDR3 has 16 amino acids. Trimming took 0 bases from V and 5 from J, leaving 16 bases between them. The full variable domain, rest sourced from reference TRBV2 and TRBJ1-2, is EPEVTQTPSHQVTQMGQEVILRCVPISNHLYFYWYRQILGQKVEFLVSFYNNEISEKSEIFDDQFSVERPDGSNFTLKIRSTKLEDSAMYFCASSEALIRGQYGYTFGSGTRLTVV.

This chain uses TRBV9 with TRBJ2-2; 8 bases fit TRBD1. Per the germline V gene, CDR1 is SGDLS and CDR2 is YYNGEE. V dropped 0 bases and J dropped 6; count of bases not matched to a gene: 7. This CDR3 region has 16 residues. This chain's CDR3 is CASSVDGQGASGELFF. CDR3 coding DNA: TGTGCCAGCAGCGTAGATGGTCAGGGGGCATCCGGGGAGCTGTTTTTT. Combining the CDR3 with reference TRBV9 and TRBJ2-2 gives the whole variable domain DSGVTQTPKHLITATGQRVTLRCSPRSGDLSVYWYQQSLDQGLQFLIQYYNGEERAKGNILERFSAQQFPDLHSELNLSSLELGDSALYFCASSVDGQGASGELFFGEGSRLTVL.

The CDR3 protein is CASNQDRGIGELFF. Here the CDR3 DNA reads TGTGCCAGCAACCAGGACAGGGGGATCGGGGAGCTGTTTTTT. The chain couples TRBV27 to TRBJ2-2, with 10 nucleotides matching TRBD1. The CDR3 loop spans 14 amino acids. V lost 7 bases and J lost 7; bases outside the gene matches: 6. The germline V gene has CDR1 MNHEY and CDR2 SMNVEV (reference sequence).

The rearrangement joins TRBV28 to TRBJ2-7; D is perhaps TRBD1 or TRBD2 (5 bases each). The CDR3 has 16 residues. V was shortened by 3 bases and J by 10 bases, with 25 bases between the two germline ends. The germline CDR1 and CDR2 sequences are MDHEN and SYDVKM. CDR3 sequence (DNA): TGTGCCAGCAGTTTTTCGGGGCGCTCGGGCCTAGAGTCCCAGTACTTC. It is translated as CASSFSGRSGLESQYF.